The source of this T cell receptor beta chain is a study of cytomegalovirus exposure and HLA in healthy donors. Across the study: An analysis done earlier identified 95 million to 140 million unique TCR beta sequences from roughly 190 million T cells.

Researchers ran the PCR with 60 Vbeta and 13 Jbeta primers. TCRdb's table, derived via immunoSEQ multiplex PCR, lists solely in-frame clones and lacks some. This table holds approximately 74,000 clones, just under 80% found once. Study findings and constraints: TCR beta V- and J-gene trimming was later associated with a missense DCLRE1C variant. In a later analysis, HLA-associated beta chains showed higher expansion and lower generation probabilities than comparable chains.

This CDR3 has 16 amino acids. The J segment lost 6 bases and the V segment lost 6 bases, leaving 13 bases of the junction unmatched. Germline values: CDR1 MNHNY, CDR2 SVGAGI (reference sequence). In the case of this clone: Its target is not known.

Sequencing used PBMCs. The chain uses TRBV6-6 and TRBJ1-5; 8 nucleotides align to TRBD1. The TCR comes from a man aged 40-55 years in good health and CMV-seronegative. CDR3 nucleotides: TGTGCCAGCAGGTACGGCTCCGGACAGGGAAGTCAGCCCCAGCATTTT. Its translation: CASRYGSGQGSQPQHF.